A selection of T cell receptor beta chains follows, all from one sample in a study of cytomegalovirus exposure and HLA in healthy donors. TCRdb's copy holds only in-frame clones and misses some; the assay was immunoSEQ multiplex PCR. The sample includes about 200,000 clones, 75% to 90% of them seen just once. The sequenced sample was PBMCs. The origin of the receptors is a woman aged 25 to 39 in good health and CMV-seronegative. Both conserved end residues are part of each CDR3. Each record gives: clone size, D gene, CDR3 length, J gene, V gene, CDR3 DNA, CDR3 protein. D genes are given only for firm matches. Size is omitted from some rows. Given values are once, few, many or a class for expanded clones.

NA NA 16 TRBJ2-3 TRBV5-8 TGTGCCAGCAGCTTCCGGGGACTCAGGGAGGCAGATACGCAGTATTTT CASSFRGLREADTQYF
once NA 16 TRBJ2-7 TRBV4-2 TGTGCCAGCAGCCGGGGCCAAGTGACAGACTCCTACGAGCAGTACTTC CASSRGQVTDSYEQYF
NA TRBD2 16 TRBJ2-7 TRBV7-6 TGTGCCAGCAGCTTGGGGAGCGGGAGGGCCTCCTACGAGCAGTACTTC CASSLGSGRASYEQYF
NA NA 15 TRBJ1-5 TRBV2 TGTGCCAGCTCACGCCTCCGGAGTAGCAATCAGCCCCAGCATTTT CASSRLRSSNQPQHF
NA NA 13 TRBJ1-2 TRBV6-1 TGTGCCAGCAGGGACAGCTCCTACTATGGCTACACCTTC CASRDSSYYGYTF
NA NA 13 TRBJ2-5 TRBV18 TGTGCCAGCTCACCACCGACCAGGGAGACCCAGTACTTC CASSPPTRETQYF
NA NA 16 TRBJ2-7 TRBV4-1 TGCGCCAGCAGCCAAGATCCCAGGCTGAGCTCCTACGAGCAGTACTTC CASSQDPRLSSYEQYF
few NA 13 TRBJ2-7 TRBV5-1 TGCGCCAGCAGCCTAACCGACAGCAAAGAGCAGTACTTC CASSLTDSKEQYF
NA NA 15 TRBJ1-2 TRBV5-1 TGCGCCAGCAGCTCGCTAGGGGGAGAGACCTATGGCTACACCTTC CASSSLGGETYGYTF
NA TRBD2 16 TRBJ2-2 TRBV4-1 TGCGCCAGCAGCCAAGATTCGCGGGAGGGCACCGGGGAGCTGTTTTTT CASSQDSREGTGELFF
NA NA 16 TRBJ1-1 TRBV5-6 TGTGCCAGCAGCAGGACTCAACTCCGTTCCCTCCATGAAGCTTTCTTT CASSRTQLRSLHEAFF
NA TRBD2 16 TRBJ2-2 TRBV5-1 TGCGCCAGCAGTCCTGCTAGCGGGGGAAACACCGGGGAGCTGTTTTTT CASSPASGGNTGELFF
NA NA 16 TRBJ2-3 TRBV28 TGTGCCAGCAGTTTATGGGGTGGCGGTGGCACAGATACGCAGTATTTT CASSLWGGGGTDTQYF
NA TRBD1 14 TRBJ2-2 TRBV7-7 TGTGCTAGCAGCCCCGGGACAGTCACCGGGGAGCTGTTTTTT CASSPGTVTGELFF
few NA 10 TRBJ2-7 TRBV20-1 TGCAGTGCTGTACTGTCCGAGCAGTACTTC CSAVLSEQYF
NA TRBD1 16 TRBJ2-2 TRBV6-5 TGTGCCAGCAGTTACAGGACAGGGTCGAACACCGGGGAGCTGTTTTTT CASSYRTGSNTGELFF
NA NA 15 TRBJ2-5 TRBV6-5 TGTGCCAGCAGTTACTCTCGGGGGGCCACAGAGACCCAGTACTTC CASSYSRGATETQYF
NA TRBD1 12 TRBJ1-2 TRBV6-5 TGTGCCAGCAGTTGGGACAGGGTTGGCTACACCTTC CASSWDRVGYTF
NA TRBD2 18 TRBJ2-1 TRBV30 TGTGCCTGGATGGGTTGGGCTAGCGGGGGGGGGTCCTACAATGAGCAGTTCTTC CAWMGWASGGGSYNEQFF
NA TRBD2 18 TRBJ2-3 TRBV6-1 TGTGCCAGCAGTAAAGGGGGGGGAGCGGGAGTGCCGGGAGATACGCAGTATTTT CASSKGGGAGVPGDTQYF
once NA 15 TRBJ2-6 TRBV6-5 TGTGCCAGCAGTCGACAGTCTTTAGAGGCCAACGTCCTGACTTTC CASSRQSLEANVLTF
once NA 15 TRBJ1-2 TRBV6-5 TGTGCCAGCAGTTACTCAGGGGGAGCTAACTATGGCTACACCTTC CASSYSGGANYGYTF
few NA 14 TRBJ2-6 TRBV6-6 TGTGCCAGCAGTTTAATCTCTGGGGCCAACGTCCTGACTTTC CASSLISGANVLTF
NA NA 14 TRBJ1-1 TRBV7-3 TGTGCCAGCAGCTTATTTGGGGAGGACACTGAAGCTTTCTTT CASSLFGEDTEAFF
NA TRBD2 16 TRBJ2-7 TRBV5-1 TGCGCCAGCAGCTTGGCCGGGGGTAGCGGGGGCTACGAGCAGTACTTC CASSLAGGSGGYEQYF
NA NA 16 TRBJ1-5 TRBV7-3 TGTGCCAGCAGCCCTTTAATTACATGGTTCAATCAGCCCCAGCATTTT CASSPLITWFNQPQHF
NA TRBD1 14 TRBJ1-5 TRBV28 TGTGCCAGCAGTTTGGGACAGTTCAATCAGCCCCAGCATTTT CASSLGQFNQPQHF
NA TRBD2 16 TRBJ2-3 TRBV5-1 TGCGCCAGCAGCTCGGGACTAGCGGGAAGGGCAGATACGCAGTATTTT CASSSGLAGRADTQYF
NA NA 13 TRBJ1-4 TRBV25-1 TGTGCCAGCAGCCCTACAACTAATGAAAAACTGTTTTTT CASSPTTNEKLFF
NA NA 16 TRBJ2-4 TRBV5-4 TGTGCCAGCAGCACCGCGGTTGCGGGTGCCAAAAACATTCAGTACTTC CASSTAVAGAKNIQYF
NA TRBD1 14 TRBJ2-5 TRBV2 TGTGCCAGCAGTGGGACAGGGGGGGTGGAGACCCAGTACTTC CASSGTGGVETQYF
NA NA 13 TRBJ1-1 TRBV27 TGTGCCAGCGGCGGCGGAGGGGAAACTGAAGCTTTCTTT CASGGGGETEAFF
NA NA 14 TRBJ2-5 TRBV9 TGTGCCAGCAGCCGTGAGGGCGGGCGAGAGACCCAGTACTTC CASSREGGRETQYF
NA NA 15 TRBJ1-1 TRBV6-5 TGTGCCAGCAGCTACCAGGGGATCTCGGGCACTGAAGCTTTCTTT CASSYQGISGTEAFF
NA NA 14 TRBJ2-3 TRBV5-5 TGTGCCAGCAGCTTTCTAGGGGGTACGGATACGCAGTATTTT CASSFLGGTDTQYF
NA NA 16 TRBJ2-7 TRBV2 TGTGCCAGCAAGGTCGTAAGGACAAGGGCCCAGTACGAGCAGTACTTC CASKVVRTRAQYEQYF
NA NA 14 TRBJ1-1 TRBV5-1 TGCGCCAGCAGCTTGGGTGGCGGCGGGACTGAAGCTTTCTTT CASSLGGGGTEAFF
NA NA 14 TRBJ2-3 TRBV9 TGTGCCAGCAGCTTCCAGGACTTCACAGATACGCAGTATTTT CASSFQDFTDTQYF
NA NA 12 TRBJ2-7 TRBV30 TGTGCCTGGAGTGTGGCTCCCTACGAGCAGTACTTC CAWSVAPYEQYF
NA NA 15 TRBJ2-2 TRBV19 TGTGCGACCTCGCCTACGGGGAATGTCGCCGGGGAGCTGTTTTTT CATSPTGNVAGELFF
NA NA 13 TRBJ2-5 TRBV2 TGTGCCAGCAGTGAAGCATCAGAAGAGACCCAGTACTTC CASSEASEETQYF
NA NA 14 TRBJ2-2 TRBV7-9 TGTGCCAGCAGCTCCACAGTGGGGGCGGGGGAGCTGTTTTTT CASSSTVGAGELFF